Here is one T cell receptor (beta chain) with its context. Researchers ran the PCR with 60 Vbeta and 13 Jbeta primers. Profiling relied on immunoSEQ multiplex PCR, and the TCRdb table lists in-frame clones only, not all of them. The profile shows roughly 190,000 clones, 60% to 80% of them singletons. This specimen belongs to a study of cytomegalovirus exposure and HLA in healthy donors. This sequence was found in a man aged 35 to 55 in good health and CMV-seronegative. Sample: PBMCs.

CDR3 bases: TGTGCCAGCAGCTTCCCCCCAGGTCTTCCTGGCACTGAAGCTTTCTTT. This codes for CASSFPPGLPGTEAFF. This chain connects TRBV7-9 to TRBJ1-1; D is undetermined. CDR3 size: 16 residues. From germline, CDR1 is SEHNR and CDR2 FQNEAQ (reference sequence). V lost 3 bases and J lost 4, with 18 bases in between.